This TCR beta chain was captured in a study of siplizumab effects on memory and regulatory T cells. Whole-study results and caveats: The alloresponse seemed to draw substantially on naive T cells, which appeared more diverse than memory cells. The Treg-derived share of mappable alloreactive CD4+ clones averaged 68.8% with siplizumab and approximately 27% in controls.

The CDR3 is 16 residues long. From germline, CDR1 is MDHEN and CDR2 SYDVKM. Trimming took 3 bases from V and 6 from J; bases not matched to a gene: 8. TCRdb keeps only in-frame clones here, not all; method: immunoSEQ multiplex PCR. In the table there are about 100,000 clones, approximately 91% of which are singletons. About this clone: The antigen is undetermined.

The clonotype comes from a human donor in good health. The chain recombines TRBV28 with TRBJ1-2; 12 bases are shared with TRBD1. The sample was CD4+ T cells sorted from blood. Here the CDR3 DNA reads TGTGCCAGCAGTTTCCCGGGACAGGGGGCATTCGATGGCTACACCTTC. This sequence encodes CASSFPGQGAFDGYTF.